This T cell receptor (beta chain) stems from a study of T cell responses to AZD1222 COVID-19 vaccine. Study in general: Second doses that came at about 4 or about 12 weeks were put together.

Sequencing was performed with immunoSEQ multiplex PCR; in TCRdb, only in-frame clones are kept and a portion is missing. The sample shows approximately 150,000 clones, under 95% of them seen only once. The sequencing here drew on peripheral blood, taken on day 0 of AZD1222 vaccination. This sequence originates from an adult in good health.

CDR3 in amino acids: CASSVGTSAGELFF. The CDR3 DNA is TGTGCCAGCAGCGTCGGGACTAGCGCCGGGGAGCTGTTTTTT. V gene TRBV7-9 combines with J gene TRBJ2-2; 10 bases match TRBD2. V gave up 5 bases and J gave up 6 bases; unmatched junction bases: 3. This CDR3 is built from 14 residues. Germline V gives CDR1 SEHNR, CDR2 FQNEAQ (reference sequence).